This T cell receptor (beta chain) stems from a study of spatial heterogeneity in lung cancer. As for time point: sample taken at primary tumor resection. Tumor, nontumor lung or frozen PBMC supplied whole RNA that was sequenced unsorted. V was pared by 9 bases and J by 11 bases, with 20 bases between. CDR3 length equals 13 residues. CDR1 and CDR2 from the germline V gene are SGHKS and YYEKEE (reference sequence). Each molecule of TCR cDNA was tagged with one unique molecular identifier. TCRdb used MiXCR to reprocess the 5' RACE reads, holding one entry per CDR3 protein. Altogether 7,500 to 9,500 distinct CDR3 sequences are present, 7.5% to 10% being singletons, with the ten largest covering more than 10%. Study results and caveats: Higher tumor mutation counts went along with higher counts of expanded intratumoral alpha and beta TCRs.

This clonotype showed up many times. Antigen unknown. The clonotype comes from a male donor with early-stage non-small cell lung cancer. This specimen consisted of lung tumor tissue, obtained at surgery. This chain joins TRBV5-5 and TRBJ1-4, with D perhaps matching TRBD1 (6 bases). This chain's CDR3 is CANPLGGGRKLFF. DNA for the CDR3: TGTGCCAACCCGTTAGGGGGGGGAAGGAAACTGTTTTTT.